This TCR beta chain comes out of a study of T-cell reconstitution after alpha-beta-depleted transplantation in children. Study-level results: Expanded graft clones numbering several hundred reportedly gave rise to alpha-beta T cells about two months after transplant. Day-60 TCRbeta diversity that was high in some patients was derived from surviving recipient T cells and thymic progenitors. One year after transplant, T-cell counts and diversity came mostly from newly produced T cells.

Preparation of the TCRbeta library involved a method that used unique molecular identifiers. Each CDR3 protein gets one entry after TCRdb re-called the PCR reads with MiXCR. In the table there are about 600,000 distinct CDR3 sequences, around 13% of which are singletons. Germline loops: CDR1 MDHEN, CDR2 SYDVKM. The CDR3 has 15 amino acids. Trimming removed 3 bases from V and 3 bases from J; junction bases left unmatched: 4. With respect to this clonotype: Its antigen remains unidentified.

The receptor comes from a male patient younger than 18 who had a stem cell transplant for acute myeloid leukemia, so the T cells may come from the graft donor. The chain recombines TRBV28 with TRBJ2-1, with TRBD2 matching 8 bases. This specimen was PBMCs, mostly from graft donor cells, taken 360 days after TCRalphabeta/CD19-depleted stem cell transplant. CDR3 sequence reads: CASSLTSAYYNEQFF. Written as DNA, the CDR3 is TGTGCCAGCAGTTTGACTAGCGCTTACTACAATGAGCAGTTCTTC.